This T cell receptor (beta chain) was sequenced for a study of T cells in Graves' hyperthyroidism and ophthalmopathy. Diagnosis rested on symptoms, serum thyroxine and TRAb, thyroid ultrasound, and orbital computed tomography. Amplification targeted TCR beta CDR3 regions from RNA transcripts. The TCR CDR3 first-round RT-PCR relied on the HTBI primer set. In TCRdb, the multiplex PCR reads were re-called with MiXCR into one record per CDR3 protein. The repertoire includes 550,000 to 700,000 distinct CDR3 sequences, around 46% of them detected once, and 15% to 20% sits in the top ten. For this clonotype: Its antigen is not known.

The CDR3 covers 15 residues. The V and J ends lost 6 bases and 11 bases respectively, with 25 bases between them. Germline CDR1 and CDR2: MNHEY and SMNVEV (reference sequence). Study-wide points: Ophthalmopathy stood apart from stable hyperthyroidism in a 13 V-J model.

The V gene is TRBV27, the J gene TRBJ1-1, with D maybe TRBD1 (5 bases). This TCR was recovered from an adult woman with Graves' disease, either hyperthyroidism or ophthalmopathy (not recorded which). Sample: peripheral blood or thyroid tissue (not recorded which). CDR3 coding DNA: TGTGCCAGCAGCACAATGGGACTAGCGGCAGGGTTCGCTTTCTTT. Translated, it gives CASSTMGLAAGFAFF.